Following are 7 T cell receptor beta chains from one sample sequenced in a study of T-cell reconstitution after alpha-beta-depleted transplantation in children. Unique molecular identifiers were incorporated during preparation of the TCRbeta library. TCRdb reprocessed the PCR reads with MiXCR, giving one entry per CDR3 protein. The sample consists of about 690,000 distinct CDR3 sequences, 15% to 20% of them appearing once. The sample here was PBMCs from the stem cell graft donor, taken from the stem cell graft. The origin of the receptors is a human donor who donated a stem cell graft to a child with acute myeloid leukemia.

The V call is TRBV12-3 or TRBV12-4, the J call TRBJ2-7; D might be TRBD1 (5 bases). Trimming left V 6 bases short and J 3 bases short, with 15 bases between. CDR3 length: 14 residues. The CDR3 nucleotides are TGTGCCAGCAGCCCGGGCCCAGGGTTCTACGAGCAGTACGTC. It specifies CASSPGPGFYEQYV.

This clonotype was recorded many times. The chain is built from TRBV5-1 and TRBJ2-1; tentatively, D is TRBD2 (5 bases). In germline, CDR1 is SGHRS, CDR2 YFSETQ. Trimming shortened V by 0 bases and J by 8 bases, and 6 bases separated the two germline ends. The CDR3 is 12 amino acids. Written as DNA, the CDR3 is TGCGCCAGCAGCTTGGGAGGGTATGAGCAGTTCTTC. Encoded protein: CASSLGGYEQFF.

The chain links TRBV29-1 to TRBJ2-1; 7 positions agree with TRBD2. The germline gives CDR1 SQVTM, CDR2 ANQGSEA. The junction had 19 bases not matched to a gene; V was cut back by 8 bases and J by 0 bases. CDR3 length equals 18 residues. The CDR3 here is CSSLGGVGTPSSYNEQFF. CDR3 sequence (DNA): TGCAGCTCGTTGGGGGGGGTAGGGACCCCGAGCTCCTACAATGAGCAGTTCTTC.

Only a few counts were recorded for this clonotype. The chain couples TRBV10-3 to TRBJ2-1, with 8 bases fitting TRBD2. The CDR3 covers 14 residues. V was clipped by 8 bases and J by 3 bases; unmatched bases: 6. Germline V gene lookup returns CDR1 ENHRY and CDR2 SYGVKD. CDR3 sequence reads: CAIGLSGDYNEQFF. In DNA, the CDR3 is TGTGCCATCGGGCTTAGCGGGGACTACAATGAGCAGTTCTTC.

The rearrangement links TRBV7-2 to TRBJ2-2, with D hard to call. The length of the CDR3 is 16 residues. Trimming pared 1 base from V and 0 bases from J, leaving 9 bases between. Per the germline V gene, CDR1 is SGHTA and CDR2 is FQGNSA. In DNA, the CDR3 is TGTGCCAGCAGCTTAGGTTTCACTCCGAACACCGGGGAGCTGTTTTTT. Protein: CASSLGFTPNTGELFF.

This CDR3 is CASSLGGQFNEQFF. In DNA, the CDR3 is TGTGCCAGCAGCTTAGGGGGACAGTTCAATGAGCAGTTCTTC. The chain couples TRBV7-2 to TRBJ2-1; the match to TRBD1 covers 7 bases. Germline CDR1 and CDR2: SGHTA and FQGNSA. CDR3 length: 14 amino acids. J was trimmed by 6 bases and V by 1 base; bases with no gene match: 3.

Points on this clonotype: A read error is possible here, since a much larger clone lies one base away. V gene TRBV27 combines with J gene TRBJ2-3; D unresolved. Germline CDR1 MNHEY, CDR2 SMNVEV (reference sequence). The CDR3 loop spans 15 amino acids. The CDR3 protein is CAGSLGTATSDTQYF. The CDR3 coding sequence is TGTGCCGGCAGTTTAGGCACAGCGACTTCAGATACGCAGTATTTT.